This TCR beta chain was captured in a study of response to subunit inactivated influenza vaccine. Study-level points and caveats: It was the authors' suggestion that each seasonal influenza vaccination recruits few new T cells.

CDR3 size: 15 residues. V was clipped by 3 bases and J by 5 bases, with 16 bases between them. Germline V CDR1 and CDR2: KGHSH, LQKENI. MiXCR, run by TCRdb on the RT-PCR reads, gives a single entry per CDR3 protein. Among over 800,000 distinct CDR3 sequences, 20% to 25% were seen once, and the ten largest hold 10%. A word on this clonotype: The antigen is undetermined.

The origin of this receptor is a middle-aged man who received an inactivated influenza vaccine. The sequenced sample was PBMCs from blood, obtained about 5 days after vaccination. The J gene is TRBJ1-1, the V gene TRBV18; tentatively, D is TRBD1 (5 bases). The CDR3 bases are TGTGCCAGCTCACCCTCGACAGAGAGGAGGACTGAAGCTTTCTTT. Its translation is CASSPSTERRTEAFF. Combining the CDR3 with reference TRBV18 and TRBJ1-1 gives the whole variable domain NAGVMQNPRHLVRRRGQEARLRCSPMKGHSHVYWYRQLPEEGLKFMVYLQKENIIDESGMPKERFSAEFPKEGPSILRIQQVVRGDSAAYFCASSPSTERRTEAFFGQGTRLTVV.